Below, one TCR beta chain is given with its context. What it binds is not known. Data came from immunoSEQ multiplex PCR; TCRdb stores just in-frame clones and leaves some out. Of approximately 50,000 clones in the sample, 88% were seen once. The sample originates from a study of T cell responses to AZD1222 COVID-19 vaccine. Study outcomes and limitations: Nearly half of spike-specific TCRs reportedly target unmutated variant regions. Baseline serology detected seropositivity in only six or seven AZD1222 recipients. It should be noted that donors were predominantly white British and more often female, and clonal diversity was possibly underestimated.

This TCR was recovered from an adult in good health. The sequencing used peripheral blood, collected on day 0 of AZD1222 vaccination.

CDR3 in amino acids: CASSLVGVGMNTEAFF. The CDR3 DNA is TGTGCCAGCAGCTTAGTGGGGGTGGGGATGAACACTGAAGCTTTCTTT. The genes are TRBV5-4 and TRBJ1-1, with D tentatively TRBD1 (5 bases). CDR3 length equals 16 residues. CDR1 SGHNT and CDR2 YYREEE come from the germline V gene (reference sequence). V lost 2 bases, J lost 0 bases, and 14 bases lay in between.